This TCR beta chain comes out of a study of T-cell memory formation after mild COVID-19. Study results and caveats: The CD4+ clones that contracted clustered mainly within CM and EM, and the CD8+ clones concentrated in EMRA.

Amplification by 5'RACE using constant-segment primers produced TCR alpha and TCR beta cDNA libraries that carried sample barcodes and UMIs. TCRdb recomputed calls from the 5' RACE reads with MiXCR, one row per CDR3 protein. Found here are about 470,000 distinct CDR3 sequences, around 27% of them singletons; the top ten hold roughly an eighth. J gave up 7 bases and V 8 bases, and 11 bases lay outside the gene matches. This CDR3 is built from 14 residues. Germline V gene lookup returns CDR1 MNHEY and CDR2 SMNVEV (reference sequence). This clonotype showed up just a few times. Its antigen remains unidentified.

This receptor was taken from an adult woman who had mild COVID-19 (a few samples of this study predate the infection). Cell type and time point are not known. The sequencing sample was made of PBMCs or a T cell subset sorted from them (not recorded which). The chain recombines TRBV27 with TRBJ2-5, with 9 bases lining up with TRBD1. The CDR3 reads CASGRDRASVTQYF. The CDR3 DNA follows: TGTGCCAGCGGGCGGGACAGGGCATCGGTGACCCAGTACTTC.